This TCR beta chain was retrieved from a study of blood T cell repertoires in COVID-19. In the study overall: The study drew acute and convalescent COVID-19 samples from the United States, Italy and Spain.

Authors' data handling: Reference gene primer amplification in the assay estimated nucleated cell counts. Data came from immunoSEQ multiplex PCR; TCRdb stores just in-frame clones and leaves some out. The D gene and trimming were derived from the DNA, and the V and J assignments and clone size from that table. The table lists a few hundred thousand clones, 90% of them singletons. CDR1 is SGHVS and CDR2 is FNYEAQ in the germline V gene. The CDR3 loop spans 13 amino acids. Trimming removed 4 bases from V and 4 bases from J, with 10 bases in between. Sequencing was carried out using PBMCs or T cells enriched from blood (not recorded which). The TCR originated in a woman younger than 30 with acute COVID-19. The chain recombines TRBV7-6 with TRBJ1-1; D might be TRBD1 (5 bases). CDR3 amino acids: CASSSHRGTEAFF. CDR3 in DNA: TGTGCCAGCAGCTCCCATAGGGGCACTGAAGCTTTCTTT.